These 26 T cell receptor beta chains originate from one sample sequenced in a study of cytomegalovirus exposure and HLA in healthy donors. In the PCR, 60 Vbeta and 13 Jbeta primers were used. The table came from immunoSEQ multiplex PCR; TCRdb's copy has only in-frame clones and leaves some out. Its clone listing holds more than 50,000 clones. Input material: PBMCs. The receptors were gathered from a man aged 45-65 years in good health and CMV-seropositive.

Here the CDR3 reads CASSPEAGGLLYGYTF. The CDR3 nucleotides read TGTGCCAGCTCACCTGAAGCAGGGGGCCTCCTATACGGCTACACCTTC. V usage is TRBV18 and J usage is TRBJ1-2, with 8 bases that match TRBD1. Germline-derived CDR1 and CDR2 are KGHSH and LQKENI. The CDR3 contains 16 residues. The V gene end was trimmed by 3 bases and the J gene end by 8 bases; junction bases not matched to a gene: 14. Based on the CDR3 plus reference TRBV18 and TRBJ1-2, the full variable domain is NAGVMQNPRHLVRRRGQEARLRCSPMKGHSHVYWYRQLPEEGLKFMVYLQKENIIDESGMPKERFSAEFPKEGPSILRIQQVVRGDSAAYFCASSPEAGGLLYGYTFGSGTRLTVV.

The gene calls are TRBV6-1 and TRBJ2-3; 13 positions agree with TRBD2. The V gene end was trimmed by 8 bases and the J gene end by 3 bases; junction bases not matched to a gene: 2. Germline loops: CDR1 MNHNS, CDR2 SASEGT. The CDR3 covers 14 residues. CDR3 DNA: TGTGCCAGCTGGACTAGCGGGAGAACAGATACGCAGTATTTT. This encodes CASWTSGRTDTQYF.

This chain joins TRBV27 and TRBJ2-3; tentative D call: TRBD1 (6 bases). Germline CDR1 MNHEY, CDR2 SMNVEV (reference sequence). The V and J ends lost 6 bases and 5 bases respectively, with 21 bases between them. The CDR3 has 16 amino acids. The DNA of the CDR3 is TGTGCCAGCAGCCTCATAGGGGGTTCCTTAGGAGATACGCAGTATTTT. Translating it yields CASSLIGGSLGDTQYF.

This chain connects TRBV11-2 to TRBJ1-2; TRBD1 is a possible D gene (5 bases). In germline, CDR1 is SGHAT, CDR2 FQNNGV. CDR3 size: 14 residues. Trimming shortened V by 0 bases and J by 7 bases, and 12 bases separated the two germline ends. DNA for the CDR3: TGTGCCAGCAGCTTAGACGGGGGAAAGGGTGGCTACACCTTC. It codes for CASSLDGGKGGYTF.

The V call is TRBV6-6, the J call TRBJ2-7; 11 positions match TRBD2. Germline loops: CDR1 MNHNY, CDR2 SVGAGI (reference sequence). With V trimmed by 1 base and J by 5 bases, 7 bases remained unmatched. The length of the CDR3 is 16 residues. As DNA, the CDR3 is TGTGCCAGCAGTTACTTTAGCGGGAGGGCCGGGAACGAGCAGTACTTC. It translates to CASSYFSGRAGNEQYF.

The V gene is TRBV4-1, the J gene TRBJ1-5; 7 bases line up with TRBD1. The junction had 5 bases not matched to a gene; V was cut back by 0 bases and J by 0 bases. Germline V CDR1 and CDR2: MGHRA, YSYEKL. CDR3 length: 17 residues. CDR3 in amino acids: CASSQDGGQASNQPQHF. The CDR3 DNA reads TGCGCCAGCAGCCAAGATGGAGGACAGGCTAGCAATCAGCCCCAGCATTTT.

The chain recombines TRBV7-3 with TRBJ1-2; 9 nucleotides align to TRBD1. The CDR3 contains 15 residues. Trimming at V came to 2 bases and at J to 6 bases, leaving 7 bases not matched to a gene. The germline gives CDR1 SGHTA, CDR2 FQGTGA. CDR3 sequence reads: CASSLGGQGIDGYTF. As DNA, the CDR3 is TGTGCCAGCAGCTTAGGGGGACAGGGTATCGATGGCTACACCTTC. Full variable domain (missing parts from reference TRBV7-3 and TRBJ1-2): GAGVSQTPSNKVTEKGKYVELRCDPISGHTALYWYRQSLGQGPEFLIYFQGTGAADDSGLPNDRFFAVRPEGSVSTLKIQRTERGDSAVYLCASSLGGQGIDGYTFGSGTRLTVV.

The V and J genes are TRBV9 and TRBJ2-7; TRBD1 matches at 8 bases. This CDR3 contains 15 residues. Germline values: CDR1 SGDLS, CDR2 YYNGEE. V trimming: 0 bases; J trimming: 4 bases; junction bases outside the gene matches: 6. Written as DNA, the CDR3 is TGTGCCAGCAGCGTAGGGAGACAGGGGTGGTACGAGCAGTACTTC. Translation: CASSVGRQGWYEQYF.

The chain recombines TRBV6-1 with TRBJ1-4, with 7 positions matching TRBD1. This CDR3 has 15 amino acids. V lost 0 bases, J lost 10 bases, and 8 bases stayed unmatched. The V gene's germline CDR1 is MNHNS and CDR2 SASEGT. The CDR3 reads CASSEATGANRKLFF. CDR3 sequence (DNA): TGTGCCAGCAGTGAAGCTACAGGGGCAAACCGAAAACTGTTTTTT.

As regards this clone: Other DNA sequences from this sample encode an identical CDR3 as well. The chain employs TRBV18 and TRBJ2-7, with TRBD1 identical over 8 bases. Germline V gives CDR1 KGHSH, CDR2 LQKENI. Germline trimming cut 2 bases from V and 3 bases from J; bases unmatched to any gene: 3. The CDR3 totals 14 residues. CDR3 amino acids: CASSPGTGYYEQYF. CDR3 nucleotides: TGTGCCAGCTCACCAGGGACAGGCTACTACGAGCAGTACTTC. Looking up the rest from reference TRBV18 and TRBJ2-7 gives the full variable domain: NAGVMQNPRHLVRRRGQEARLRCSPMKGHSHVYWYRQLPEEGLKFMVYLQKENIIDESGMPKERFSAEFPKEGPSILRIQQVVRGDSAAYFCASSPGTGYYEQYFGPGTRLTVT.

V is TRBV19 and J is TRBJ1-1; the D gene is possibly TRBD1 (5 bases). CDR1 is LNHDA and CDR2 is SQIVND in the germline V gene (reference sequence). The CDR3 extends over 16 amino acids. Trimming pared 5 bases from V and 5 bases from J, leaving 21 bases between. CDR3 nucleotide sequence: TGTGCCAGTAGTTCCCTCCAGGGAAGCCCAAGTACTGAAGCTTTCTTT. Encoded protein: CASSSLQGSPSTEAFF.

The chain carries TRBV7-2 and TRBJ2-3, with 13 nucleotides matching TRBD2. Germline V CDR1 and CDR2: SGHTA, FQGNSA. The CDR3 runs 16 residues. With 3 bases clipped from V and 5 bases from J, the junction kept 5 bases outside the gene matches. DNA of the CDR3: TGTGCCAGCAGCTTCGGACTAGCGGGAGAGAGAGATACGCAGTATTTT. It translates to CASSFGLAGERDTQYF.

The chain carries TRBV4-3 and TRBJ2-5, with 12 positions matching TRBD2. The germline gives CDR1 LGHNA, CDR2 YSLEER. V shed 0 bases and J 9 bases; nucleotides not matched to a gene: 2. The CDR3 contains 14 residues. This CDR3 reads CASSQESSGRAQYF. The DNA of the CDR3 is TGCGCCAGCAGCCAAGAGTCTAGCGGGAGGGCCCAGTACTTC.

The chain employs TRBV29-1 and TRBJ2-1; D gene unclear. The CDR3 has 13 residues. Trimming shortened V by 4 bases and J by 8 bases, and 15 bases separated the two germline ends. CDR1 and CDR2 from the germline V gene are SQVTM and ANQGSEA. CDR3 region: CSVGVQMLHEQFF. The DNA of the CDR3 is TGCAGCGTTGGAGTCCAAATGCTACATGAGCAGTTCTTC.

V is TRBV7-6 and J is TRBJ1-1; 7 bases map to TRBD1. CDR1 and CDR2 (germline): SGHVS, FNYEAQ. The trim removed 1 base at V and 5 bases at J, leaving 10 bases unmatched. The CDR3 has 16 amino acids. For the CDR3, the DNA is TGTGCCAGCAGCTTAGGCCGGCAGGGGGTGGGGACTGAAGCTTTCTTT. Translation gives CASSLGRQGVGTEAFF.

In the case of this clone: Other DNA sequences in the same sample also yield this CDR3. The chain has TRBV6-1 and TRBJ1-6; 9 bases are a match to TRBD1. This CDR3 contains 14 residues. V lost 3 bases and J lost 8; bases outside the gene matches: 2. Germline CDR1 reads MNHNS; CDR2 reads SASEGT. The CDR3 reads CASSDTGGYSPLHF. The CDR3 DNA reads as TGTGCCAGCAGTGATACAGGGGGCTATTCACCCCTCCACTTT.

The V call is TRBV19, the J call TRBJ1-2, with unresolved D. CDR1 is LNHDA, CDR2 SQIVND, per germline (reference sequence). The CDR3 spans 13 residues. Trimming stripped 2 bases from V and 0 bases from J, with 4 bases between. The CDR3 nucleotides are TGTGCCAGTAGTATACAAACTAACTATGGCTACACCTTC. Its translation: CASSIQTNYGYTF.

The rearrangement links TRBV7-9 to TRBJ1-1; the D is unclear. This CDR3 region has 13 residues. CDR1 SEHNR and CDR2 FQNEAQ come from the germline V gene (reference sequence). Trimming pared 6 bases from V and 1 base from J, leaving 9 bases between. The CDR3 DNA follows: TGTGCCAGCAGGTCCTACAGGAACACTGAAGCTTTCTTT. Translation gives CASRSYRNTEAFF.

V is TRBV5-1 and J is TRBJ2-7, with 12 bases lining up with TRBD1. Germline CDR1 SGHRS, CDR2 YFSETQ. The CDR3 is made up of 14 amino acids. V was clipped by 4 bases and J by 6 bases; unmatched bases: 5. The CDR3 nucleotides read TGCGCCAGCAGCCTCCGGGACAGGGGGCTCGAGCAGTACTTC. Translating it yields CASSLRDRGLEQYF.

The chain carries TRBV2 and TRBJ2-7; TRBD2 is a possible D gene (6 bases). Germline values: CDR1 SNHLY, CDR2 FYNNEI. This CDR3 comprises 15 residues. The V and J ends lost 3 bases and 2 bases respectively, with 14 bases between them. DNA for the CDR3: TGTGCCAGCAGTGAGGGCCAGGGAGGCGCCTACGAGCAGTACTTC. Its protein is CASSEGQGGAYEQYF.

J is TRBJ2-3 and V is TRBV7-9; 7 bases match TRBD2. V shed 1 base and J 1 base; nucleotides not matched to a gene: 2. CDR3 length equals 15 residues. The germline gives CDR1 SEHNR, CDR2 FQNEAQ (reference sequence). This chain's CDR3 is CASSLVLAGTDTQYF. CDR3 nucleotides: TGTGCCAGCAGCTTAGTGCTAGCGGGCACAGATACGCAGTATTTT.

The V gene is TRBV28, the J gene TRBJ1-1, with a weak D call TRBD1 (6 bases). Germline lookup yields CDR1 MDHEN and CDR2 SYDVKM. The CDR3 is 15 amino acids. The V end was cut by 3 bases, the J end by 1 base, with 12 bases between. The CDR3 nucleotides are TGTGCCAGCAGTTTGGGGGGGCCAGGGAACACTGAAGCTTTCTTT. Translated, it gives CASSLGGPGNTEAFF.

The chain has TRBV4-3 and TRBJ2-7; 11 nucleotides align to TRBD1. The CDR3 contains 16 residues. Germline trimming cut 5 bases from V and 2 bases from J; bases unmatched to any gene: 8. Germline CDR1 is LGHNA and CDR2 is YSLEER. The CDR3 sequence: CASSYSVGQGAYEQYF. The CDR3 DNA reads as TGCGCCAGCAGCTACTCGGTGGGACAGGGGGCCTACGAGCAGTACTTC.

This sequence joins TRBV30 and TRBJ2-2, with a weak D call TRBD2 (5 bases). Germline CDR1 and CDR2: GTSNPN and SVGIG (reference sequence). The CDR3 extends over 15 amino acids. V gave up 1 base and J gave up 9 bases, with 18 bases separating them. The CDR3 coding sequence is TGTGCCTGGAGTGGACAAGAACTAGGCGGCCGGGAGCTGTTTTTT. It yields the protein CAWSGQELGGRELFF.

The chain combines TRBV9 with TRBJ2-5; 9 nucleotides line up with TRBD1. Germline lookup yields CDR1 SGDLS and CDR2 YYNGEE. Trimming took 9 bases from V and 0 from J; bases not matched to a gene: 6. The CDR3 is 14 residues long. The DNA for the CDR3 is TGTGCCAACACGACAGGGGGGGACCAAGAGACCCAGTACTTC. Amino acid sequence: CANTTGGDQETQYF.

The chain couples TRBV27 to TRBJ1-2, with 7 bases lining up with TRBD1. CDR3 length: 14 residues. Germline CDR1 and CDR2: MNHEY and SMNVEV (reference sequence). Losses at the gene ends were 7 bases for V and 4 bases for J; bases not matched to a gene: 9. In DNA form, the CDR3 reads TGTGCCAGCAAGGATAGGGGGCGCTTCTATGGCTACACCTTC. Protein sequence: CASKDRGRFYGYTF.